What follows describes a single TCR beta chain. As yet, its antigen is unknown. J gave up 7 bases and V 0 bases, and 6 bases lay outside the gene matches. CDR3 length: 15 residues. Germline loops: CDR1 GTSNPN, CDR2 SVGIG (reference sequence). This sample is part of a study of graft-versus-host responses after intestinal transplantation. Sequenced by immunoSEQ multiplex PCR; TCRdb stores in-frame clones only, minus some. Among around 78,000 clones listed, roughly 87% were seen once. Material: unstimulated CD8+ T cells sorted from spleen or lymph node cells, obtained before transplant. This clonotype was sampled from a human donor who was the organ donor for an intestinal transplant. The J gene is TRBJ1-4, the V gene TRBV30; 9 positions agree with TRBD1. The CDR3 sequence: CAWSVPDRGAEKLFF. Written as DNA, the CDR3 is TGTGCCTGGAGTGTACCCGACAGGGGGGCTGAAAAACTGTTTTTT.